This TCR beta chain was observed in a study of blood T cell repertoires in COVID-19. Study background: Researchers got acute and convalescent COVID-19 samples from the United States, Italy and Spain.

The CDR3 has 16 residues. CDR1 and CDR2 (germline): LGHNA, YSLEER. Trimming cost V 4 bases and J 0 bases; bases outside gene matches: 3. TCRdb's copy holds only in-frame clones and misses some; the assay was immunoSEQ multiplex PCR. The data show under 150,000 clones, with over 75% seen just once and around 8% held by the top ten. This clonotype was obtained from a woman aged 55-69 years with COVID-19, enrolled during active disease. The rearrangement joins TRBV4-3 to TRBJ1-6; TRBD1 matches at 7 bases. Material: peripheral blood. CDR3 DNA: TGCGCCAGCAGCCCCCGACAGGGCTCCTATAATTCACCCCTCCACTTT. It specifies CASSPRQGSYNSPLHF.